This TCR beta chain was identified during a study of blood T cells in healthy people across ages. CDR1 DFQATT and CDR2 SNEGSKA come from the germline V gene (reference sequence). The CDR3 covers 12 residues. The second PCR ran about 6 to 12 cycles with a sample-barcoded 5' primer and J-beta primers. From the 5' RACE reads, TCRdb called clonotypes with MiXCR, one entry per CDR3 protein. The top ten clones hold over 5.5% of a sample with over a million distinct CDR3 sequences, 59% of them seen once. The chain combines TRBV20-1 with TRBJ2-5; possibly TRBD1 for D (5 bases). TRBJ2-7 matches the DNA end more closely, so the J call is doubtful. The sample comprised blood. The receptor's source is a man between 18 and 29 years old in good health. The DNA for the CDR3 is TGCAGTGCTAGGGTCAGGGTATACGAGCAGTACTTC. Residues: CSARVRVYEQYF.